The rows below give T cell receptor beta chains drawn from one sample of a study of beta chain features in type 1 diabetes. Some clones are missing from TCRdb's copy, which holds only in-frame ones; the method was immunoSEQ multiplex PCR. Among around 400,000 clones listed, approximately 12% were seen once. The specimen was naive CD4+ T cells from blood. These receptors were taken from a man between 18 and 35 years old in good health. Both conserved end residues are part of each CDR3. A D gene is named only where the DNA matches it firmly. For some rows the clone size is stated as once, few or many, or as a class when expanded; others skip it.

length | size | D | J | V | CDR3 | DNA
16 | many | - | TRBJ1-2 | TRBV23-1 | CASSQSIGIRYYGYTF | TGCGCCAGCAGTCAATCTATCGGGATCCGGTACTATGGCTACACCTTC
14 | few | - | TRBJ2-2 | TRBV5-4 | CASSLIRTGGELFF | TGTGCCAGCAGCTTGATCCGCACAGGCGGGGAGCTGTTTTTT
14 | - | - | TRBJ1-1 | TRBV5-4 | CASSATALNTEAFF | TGTGCCAGCAGCGCGACAGCTTTGAACACTGAAGCTTTCTTT
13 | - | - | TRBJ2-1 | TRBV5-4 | CASSLENNNEQFF | TGTGCCAGCAGCTTGGAGAACAACAATGAGCAGTTCTTC
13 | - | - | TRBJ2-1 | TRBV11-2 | CASSLRPSNEQFF | TGTGCCAGCAGCCTCCGTCCCTCTAATGAGCAGTTCTTC
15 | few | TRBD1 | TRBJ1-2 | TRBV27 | CASSLLGTGIYGYTF | TGTGCCAGCAGTTTGCTTGGGACAGGGATCTATGGCTACACCTTC
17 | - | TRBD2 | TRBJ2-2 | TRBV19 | CASRTTSGSISGGELFF | TGTGCCAGTAGGACTACTAGCGGGAGTATCAGTGGCGGGGAGCTGTTTTTT
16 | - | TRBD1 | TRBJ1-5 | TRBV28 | CASSSTGTEGNQPQHF | TGTGCCAGCAGTTCAACCGGGACAGAAGGCAATCAGCCCCAGCATTTT
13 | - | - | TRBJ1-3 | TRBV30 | CAWSAGLRNTIYF | TGTGCCTGGAGTGCGGGACTTAGAAACACCATATATTTT
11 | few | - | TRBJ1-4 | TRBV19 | CASGTTEKLFF | TGTGCCAGCGGGACAACTGAAAAACTGTTTTTT
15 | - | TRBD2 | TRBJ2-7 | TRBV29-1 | CSVVPLAGNGYEQYF | TGCAGCGTTGTCCCCCTAGCGGGAAATGGCTACGAGCAGTACTTC
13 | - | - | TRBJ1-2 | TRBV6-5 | CASSPAQRHGYTF | TGTGCCAGCAGCCCAGCCCAGCGACATGGCTACACCTTC
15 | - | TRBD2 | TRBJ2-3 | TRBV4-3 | CASSQELRGADTQYF | TGCGCCAGCAGCCAAGAACTGCGGGGGGCAGATACGCAGTATTTT
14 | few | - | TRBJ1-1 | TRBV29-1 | CSVGGRKGDTEAFF | TGCAGCGTTGGGGGGCGAAAGGGGGATACTGAAGCTTTCTTT
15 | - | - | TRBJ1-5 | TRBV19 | CASAPRATVNQPQHF | TGTGCCAGCGCCCCCAGGGCCACCGTAAATCAGCCCCAGCATTTT
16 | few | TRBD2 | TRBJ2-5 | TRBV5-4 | CASSTKLAGDAETQYF | TGTGCCAGCAGCACCAAACTAGCGGGAGATGCGGAGACCCAGTACTTC
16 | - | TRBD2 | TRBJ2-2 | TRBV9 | CASSVSSGRNTGELFF | TGTGCCAGCAGCGTGAGTAGCGGGAGGAACACCGGGGAGCTGTTTTTT
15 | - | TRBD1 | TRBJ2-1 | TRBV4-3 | CASSQFDRDVDEQFF | TGCGCCAGCAGCCAATTCGACAGGGATGTGGATGAGCAGTTCTTC
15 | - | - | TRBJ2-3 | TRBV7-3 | CASSSGIAPEDTQYF | TGTGCCAGCAGCTCTGGTATAGCGCCGGAGGATACGCAGTATTTT
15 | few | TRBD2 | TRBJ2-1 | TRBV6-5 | CASSYGLAATNEQFF | TGTGCCAGCAGTTACGGACTAGCGGCCACCAATGAGCAGTTCTTC
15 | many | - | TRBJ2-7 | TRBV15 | CATSRDPGSAYEQYF | TGTGCCACCAGCAGAGATCCAGGTTCGGCCTACGAGCAGTACTTC
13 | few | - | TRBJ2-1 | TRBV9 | CASGGARNNEQFF | TGTGCCAGCGGGGGGGCTCGTAACAATGAGCAGTTCTTC
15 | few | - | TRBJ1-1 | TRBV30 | CAWSTASGRRTEAFF | TGTGCCTGGAGCACAGCCAGCGGACGGAGGACTGAAGCTTTCTTT
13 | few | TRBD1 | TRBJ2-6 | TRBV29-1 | CSVEFDRVHVLTF | TGCAGCGTTGAGTTTGACAGGGTCCACGTCCTGACTTTC
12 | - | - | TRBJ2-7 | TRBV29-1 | CSVEVVSYEQYF | TGCAGCGTTGAAGTAGTGAGCTACGAGCAGTACTTC
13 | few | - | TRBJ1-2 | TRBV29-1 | CSVEGGRTDGYTF | TGCAGCGTTGAAGGTGGCAGGACAGATGGCTACACCTTC